The 22 T cell receptor beta chains below all came from one sample that was sequenced in a study of T cells in tuberculosis. Sequenced by immunoSEQ multiplex PCR; TCRdb stores in-frame clones only, minus some. Among 55,000 to 65,000 clones listed, approximately 80% were seen once. After thawing and overnight rest, PBMC were stained with GMM-loaded CD1B tetramer, viability dye and anti-CD3 for sorting. The lipid loaded on the CD1B tetramers was C32 glucose monomycolate from Rhodococcus equi. The sequencing input was CD1b-GMM tetramer-negative cells sorted from PBMCs. These receptors were obtained from an adult woman with latent tuberculosis.

The chain has TRBV7-8 and TRBJ2-1; TRBD2 agrees at 7 bases. Losses at the gene ends were 6 bases for V and 5 bases for J; bases not matched to a gene: 19. The CDR3 covers 18 residues. Germline-derived CDR1 and CDR2 are SGHVS and FQNEAQ. The CDR3 sequence is CASSPNPQRRGTNNEQFF. Here the CDR3 DNA reads TGTGCCAGCAGTCCAAACCCTCAGCGGCGGGGGACCAACAATGAGCAGTTCTTC.

This rearrangement joins TRBV9 to TRBJ2-7, with TRBD1 as a possible D gene (5 bases). Germline CDR1 SGDLS, CDR2 YYNGEE. V lost 5 bases to trimming and J lost 5 bases, with 17 bases between them. The CDR3 extends over 14 amino acids. The CDR3 reads CASSPNWGLDEQYF. The CDR3 DNA is TGTGCCAGCAGTCCTAACTGGGGCTTAGACGAGCAGTACTTC.

This chain connects TRBV28 to TRBJ1-2, with TRBD1 identical over 11 bases. J gave up 4 bases and V 2 bases, and 3 bases lay outside the gene matches. The CDR3 runs to 15 residues. Germline CDR1 reads MDHEN; CDR2 reads SYDVKM. Here the CDR3 DNA reads TGTGCCAGCAGTTTAGGCGGGACAGGGGGCTATGGCTACACCTTC. Translating it yields CASSLGGTGGYGYTF.

The J gene is TRBJ2-3, the V gene TRBV6-1; D gene unclear. V was cut by 2 bases and J by 4 bases, with 7 bases left in between. The CDR3 is 13 residues long. Germline lookup yields CDR1 MNHNS and CDR2 SASEGT. The CDR3 region is CASSETYADTQYF. CDR3 nucleotide sequence: TGTGCCAGCAGTGAAACATACGCAGATACGCAGTATTTT.

This rearrangement joins TRBV7-2 to TRBJ1-4; D not certain. CDR3 length: 13 residues. V lost 1 base and J 8 bases, leaving 8 bases between the germline ends. Germline V gives CDR1 SGHTA, CDR2 FQGNSA. CDR3 nucleotides: TGTGCCAGCAGCTTAGGGCAGGTCGAAAAACTGTTTTTT. The encoded protein is CASSLGQVEKLFF.

The chain is built from TRBV6-6 and TRBJ1-1; D is unclear. The germline V gene encodes CDR1 MNHNY and CDR2 SVGAGI (reference sequence). Trimming took off 4 bases at V and 1 base at J, with 16 bases between the two ends. This CDR3 is 16 amino acids long. CDR3 nucleotide sequence: TGTGCCAGCAGTTCCGGCCGGACTTCGGGGAACACTGAAGCTTTCTTT. Its translation is CASSSGRTSGNTEAFF.

The CDR3 protein is CASLPGGSGANVLTF. The CDR3 DNA follows: TGTGCCAGCCTACCGGGGGGATCTGGGGCCAACGTCCTGACTTTC. The chain uses TRBV6-1 and TRBJ2-6, with 7 positions matching TRBD2. This CDR3 region has 15 residues. Losses at the gene ends were 8 bases for V and 1 base for J; bases not matched to a gene: 5. Germline V gene sequence: CDR1 MNHNS, CDR2 SASEGT.

This clone occurred once. J is TRBJ2-1 and V is TRBV5-1, with D possibly TRBD1 on 5 matching bases. The CDR3 consists of 15 residues. The V end lost 1 base, the J end lost 9 bases, and 17 bases lay between the germline ends. Per the germline V gene, CDR1 is SGHRS and CDR2 is YFSETQ. CDR3 bases: TGCGCCAGCAGCTTGCAGGGTGCTACGTCTAGTGAGCAGTTCTTC. Residues: CASSLQGATSSEQFF.

V gene TRBV19 combines with J gene TRBJ1-5; D remains ambiguous. Germline V gene data show CDR1 as LNHDA and CDR2 as SQIVND (reference sequence). The CDR3 is 14 residues long. With 4 bases removed from V and 0 bases from J, the gap between germline ends came to 7 bases. The CDR3 sequence: CASSKGDSNQPQHF. CDR3 sequence (DNA): TGTGCCAGTAGTAAGGGAGATAGCAATCAGCCCCAGCATTTT.

CDR3 bases: TGCGCCAGCAGCCAGCAAGCCGGGACAGGGTCTTTCTATGGCTACACCTTC. Protein sequence: CASSQQAGTGSFYGYTF. The chain couples TRBV4-3 to TRBJ1-2, with 9 bases identical to TRBD1. The junction had 12 bases not matched to a gene; V was cut back by 3 bases and J by 4 bases. The CDR3 contains 17 residues. The germline gives CDR1 LGHNA, CDR2 YSLEER.

This clone was seen only a few times. This CDR3 is CSVDPGQGIQETQYF. For the CDR3, the DNA is TGCAGCGTTGACCCTGGACAGGGGATCCAAGAGACCCAGTACTTC. The rearrangement uses TRBV29-1 and TRBJ2-5; 9 bases map to TRBD1. Per the germline V gene, CDR1 is SQVTM and CDR2 is ANQGSEA. The length of the CDR3 is 15 residues. The trim removed 3 bases at V and 1 base at J, leaving 6 bases unmatched.

This rearrangement joins TRBV6-5 to TRBJ2-7; TRBD2 matches at 8 bases. CDR3 length: 15 amino acids. Germline CDR1 MNHEY, CDR2 SVGAGI. With V trimmed by 5 bases and J by 7 bases, 13 bases remained unmatched. The CDR3 DNA reads TGTGCCAGCAGTCCCACGGGACTAGGCTCGCGTGAGCAGTACTTC. This sequence encodes CASSPTGLGSREQYF.

The chain joins TRBV5-1 to TRBJ1-6, with TRBD1 matching over 7 bases. This CDR3 is built from 14 residues. Looked up from germline, CDR1 is SGHRS and CDR2 is YFSETQ. V was clipped by 0 bases and J by 9 bases; unmatched bases: 3. The CDR3 loop reads CASSLDRGISPLHF. The CDR3 region has the DNA TGCGCCAGCAGCTTGGACAGGGGTATTTCACCCCTCCACTTT.

This sequence joins TRBV11-2 and TRBJ2-7, with a possible D match to TRBD1 (5 bases). Deletions cut 1 base from V and 2 bases from J, with 12 bases between. CDR1 is SGHAT and CDR2 is FQNNGV in the germline V gene. The length of the CDR3 is 15 residues. This CDR3 is CASSLVRQQAYEQYF. DNA of the CDR3: TGTGCCAGCAGCTTAGTTCGCCAACAGGCCTACGAGCAGTACTTC.

This clone showed up just a few times. The V gene is TRBV5-5, the J gene TRBJ1-3; 7 bases align to TRBD1. Germline V lookup: CDR1 SGHKS, CDR2 YYEKEE (reference sequence). V trimming: 0 bases; J trimming: 3 bases; junction bases outside the gene matches: 3. The CDR3 has 15 residues. CDR3 sequence (DNA): TGTGCCAGCAGCTTGGTCACAGGGGTTGGAAACACCATATATTTT. This encodes CASSLVTGVGNTIYF.

This sequence joins TRBV5-5 and TRBJ2-7; D gene ambiguous. Germline loops: CDR1 SGHKS, CDR2 YYEKEE (reference sequence). This CDR3 comprises 15 residues. With 0 bases removed from V and 3 bases from J, the gap between germline ends came to 13 bases. Here the CDR3 reads CASSLALEPHYEQYF. The DNA for the CDR3 is TGTGCCAGCAGCTTGGCCTTAGAGCCCCACTACGAGCAGTACTTC.

This chain links TRBV7-8 with TRBJ2-7, with a weak D call TRBD1 (5 bases). This CDR3 has 16 amino acids. Germline-derived CDR1 and CDR2 are SGHVS and FQNEAQ. V was trimmed by 0 bases and J by 2 bases, leaving 14 bases between them. The CDR3 DNA reads TGTGCCAGCAGCTTAGCTGTCACAGGATCGCCCTACGAGCAGTACTTC. Its protein product is CASSLAVTGSPYEQYF. Supplemented by reference TRBV7-8 and TRBJ2-7, the full variable domain reads GAGVSQSPRYKVAKRGQDVALRCDPISGHVSLFWYQQALGQGPEFLTYFQNEAQLDKSGLPSDRFFAERPEGSVSTLKIQRTQQEDSAVYLCASSLAVTGSPYEQYFGPGTRLTVT.

V gene TRBV5-1 combines with J gene TRBJ2-7, with TRBD2 identical over 10 bases. The ends lost 0 bases at V and 2 bases at J; junction bases unmatched: 2. CDR3 size: 15 residues. CDR1 is SGHRS, CDR2 YFSETQ, per germline. In nucleotides, the CDR3 is TGCGCCAGCAGCTTGGAGCGGGAGGGCCCCTACGAGCAGTACTTC. Amino acids: CASSLEREGPYEQYF.

The V and J genes are TRBV4-2 and TRBJ2-5, with 13 positions matching TRBD2. The CDR3 extends over 15 amino acids. The J segment lost 4 bases and the V segment lost 5 bases, leaving 4 bases of the junction unmatched. Germline V lookup: CDR1 LGHNA, CDR2 YNFKEQ. As DNA, the CDR3 is TGTGCCAGCAGCTCACTAGCGGGGGGGCCAGAGACCCAGTACTTC. Protein: CASSSLAGGPETQYF.

The chain is built from TRBV30 and TRBJ1-6; TRBD1 aligns across 8 bases. Germline CDR1 and CDR2: GTSNPN and SVGIG (reference sequence). This CDR3 region has 13 residues. Trimming at V came to 5 bases and at J to 10 bases, leaving 7 bases not matched to a gene. The CDR3 spells CAWAGQGRSPLHF. CDR3 in DNA: TGTGCCTGGGCTGGACAGGGTCGATCACCCCTCCACTTT.

The chain recombines TRBV1 with TRBJ2-6; whether TRBD2, the table's D call, matches the DNA was not checked. TRBV1 is labeled a pseudogene. CDR3 length: 14 residues. In DNA form, the CDR3 reads TGCACCAGCAGTCATAGAAGTCGGGCCAACGTCCTGACTTTC. It encodes CTSSHRSRANVLTF.

The gene calls are TRBV5-1 and TRBJ1-1; D possibly corresponds to TRBD1 (5 bases). This CDR3 contains 13 residues. Trimming pared 4 bases from V and 2 bases from J, leaving 9 bases between. Germline V gives CDR1 SGHRS, CDR2 YFSETQ. DNA of the CDR3: TGCGCCAGCAGCCTAGGGGCCAACACTGAAGCTTTCTTT. The encoded protein is CASSLGANTEAFF.